The sample holds a few counts of the clone carrying this T cell receptor beta chain. Its cognate antigen is unknown. V trimming: 7 bases; J trimming: 2 bases; junction bases outside the gene matches: 5. The germline V gene encodes CDR1 SQVTM and CDR2 ANQGSEA. The CDR3 is 12 amino acids. TCRdb redid the calling of the RACE reads with MiXCR, one entry per CDR3 protein. The sample has around 190,000 distinct CDR3 sequences, about a fifth seen once; the top ten hold about 6.7%. The data derive from a study of human T cells and chemical hapten exposure. Findings of the study overall: While controls formed fewer of them, expanded TCRs formed significantly more large CDR3 similarity clusters. Positive correlation was observed between PT1 expanded TCR counts and patch test score.

Time point here: patch test 1, 2 weeks after DPC sensitization. The sample's treatment: therapeutic diphenylcyclopropenone sensitization with weekly scalp DPC. The source material was whole blood, sampled in connection with sensitization to the hapten diphenylcyclopropenone (DPC). The chain links TRBV29-1 to TRBJ2-7, with 7 bases lining up with TRBD1. The sequence was collected from a woman aged 45 to 65 with alopecia areata. Some clones in this sample may be carry-over from other donors' samples. CDR3 region: CSAGQVAYEQYF. CDR3 DNA: TGCAGCGCCGGACAGGTGGCCTACGAGCAGTACTTC.